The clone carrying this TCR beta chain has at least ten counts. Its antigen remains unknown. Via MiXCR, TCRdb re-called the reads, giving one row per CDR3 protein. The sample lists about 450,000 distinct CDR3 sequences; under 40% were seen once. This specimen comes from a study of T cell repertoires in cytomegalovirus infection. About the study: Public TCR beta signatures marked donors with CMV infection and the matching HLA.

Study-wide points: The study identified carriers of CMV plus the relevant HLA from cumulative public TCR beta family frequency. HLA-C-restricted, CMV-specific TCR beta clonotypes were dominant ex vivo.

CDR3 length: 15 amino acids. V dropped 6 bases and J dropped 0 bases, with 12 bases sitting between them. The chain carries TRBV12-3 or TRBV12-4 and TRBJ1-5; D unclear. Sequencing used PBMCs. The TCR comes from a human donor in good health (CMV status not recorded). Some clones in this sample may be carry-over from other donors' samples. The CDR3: CASSYGTYSNQPQHF. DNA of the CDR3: TGTGCCAGCAGCTACGGCACTTATAGCAATCAGCCCCAGCATTTT.